The rows below give T cell receptor beta chains drawn from one sample of a study of CD8+ T cells in alopecia areata. Repertoires were generated with immunoSEQ multiplex PCR, while TCRdb's copy carries only in-frame clones and drops some. The table has 15,000 to 20,000 clones, 50% to 60% seen once. The source was skin, collected at week 4, from a patient treated with tofacitinib. The receptor set was obtained from a human donor with alopecia areata. CDR3s include the opening cysteine and the closing phenylalanine or tryptophan. Each record gives: V gene, J gene, D gene, clone size, CDR3 protein, CDR3 DNA. D genes are given only for firm matches. Clone size is not always given. Where it is, it says once, few, many or a class for expanded clones.

TRBV27	TRBJ1-1	-	-	CASSPLLGNTEAFF	TGTGCCAGCAGTCCCCTACTGGGGAACACTGAAGCTTTCTTT
TRBV7-9	TRBJ1-5	-	-	CASNHCQTPGQPQHF	TGTGCCAGCAACCATTGCCAGACCCCCGGGCAGCCCCAGCATTTT
TRBV19	TRBJ1-2	-	-	CASRKSTMDTRTSNGYTF	TGTGCCAGTAGAAAATCCACTATGGACACTAGAACTTCTAATGGCTACACCTTC
TRBV28	TRBJ2-7	TRBD1	few	CASRITGTGLYEQYF	TGTGCCAGCAGAATTACCGGGACAGGGCTCTACGAGCAGTACTTC
TRBV5-4	TRBJ2-1	-	-	CASSLDPVEQFF	TGTGCCAGCAGCTTGGATCCGGTTGAGCAGTTCTTC
TRBV5-5	TRBJ1-5	-	once	CASSLRLGQRFNSNQPQHF	TGTGCCAGCAGCTTGAGATTGGGACAAAGGTTTAATAGCAATCAGCCCCAGCATTTT
TRBV2	TRBJ2-7	TRBD2	-	CASSGTSGGSYEQYF	TGTGCCAGCAGTGGCACTAGCGGGGGTTCCTACGAGCAGTACTTC
TRBV7-2	TRBJ1-2	-	few	CASSTRQLYGYTF	TGTGCCAGCAGCACTCGACAGCTCTATGGCTACACCTTC
TRBV6-1	TRBJ1-6	-	-	CASSEAWGFSPLHF	TGTGCCAGCAGTGAAGCCTGGGGCTTCTCACCCCTCCACTTT
TRBV7-9	TRBJ1-1	-	-	CASSLGGRDREAFF	TGTGCCAGCAGCTTAGGGGGCCGGGATCGTGAAGCTTTCTTT
TRBV4-1	TRBJ2-7	-	-	CASSQVNRGSGEQYF	TGCGCCAGCAGCCAAGTTAATCGGGGATCAGGCGAGCAGTACTTC
TRBV4-1	TRBJ1-1	-	-	CASSQHLNTEAFF	TGCGCCAGCAGCCAACACCTGAACACTGAAGCTTTCTTT
TRBV2	TRBJ2-1	-	-	CASRKDQYNEQFF	TGTGCCAGCAGGAAAGACCAATACAATGAGCAGTTCTTC
TRBV2	TRBJ1-3	-	few	CASRGGDTGNTIYF	TGTGCCAGCCGAGGGGGGGATACTGGAAACACCATATATTTT
TRBV19	TRBJ1-5	TRBD1	-	CASSMERRGLIQPQHF	TGTGCCAGTAGTATGGAACGCAGGGGGCTGATTCAGCCCCAGCATTTT
TRBV2	TRBJ2-4	-	once	CASSEYRLTKNIQYF	TGTGCCAGCAGTGAATACAGGTTGACCAAAAACATTCAGTACTTC
TRBV7-8	TRBJ2-5	-	once	CASSETGPQETQYF	TGTGCCAGCAGCGAAACAGGGCCCCAAGAGACCCAGTACTTC
TRBV6-5	TRBJ2-6	-	few	CASSSGTGGANVLTF	TGTGCCAGCAGTTCCGGGACTGGAGGGGCCAACGTCCTGACTTTC
TRBV7-9	TRBJ2-5	-	medium-sized	CASSLERGTQYF	TGTGCCAGCAGCTTAGAAAGGGGGACCCAGTACTTC
TRBV5-6	TRBJ1-3	-	-	CASSFPGCNSGNTIYF	TGTGCCAGCAGCTTTCCGGGCTGCAACTCTGGAAACACCATATATTTT
TRBV4-3	TRBJ2-2	-	-	CASSQDQGYSGELFF	TGCGCCAGCAGCCAAGATCAGGGGTACAGCGGGGAGCTGTTTTTT
TRBV27	TRBJ2-5	TRBD1	-	CASSWDRGLETQYF	TGTGCCAGCAGTTGGGACAGGGGGCTAGAGACCCAGTACTTC
TRBV6-1	TRBJ2-3	TRBD1	-	CASGQGMNTQYF	TGTGCCAGCGGACAGGGTATGAATACGCAGTATTTT
TRBV5-4	TRBJ2-1	-	-	CASSLAGVGGEQFF	TGTGCCAGCAGCTTGGCCGGCGTAGGCGGTGAGCAGTTCTTC
TRBV6-5	TRBJ2-7	-	few	CASSYSRRGGYEQYF	TGTGCCAGCAGTTACTCGAGACGGGGAGGCTACGAGCAGTACTTC
TRBV5-1	TRBJ1-6	-	-	CASSRSGENNSPLHF	TGCGCCAGCAGCCGCTCAGGGGAAAATAATTCACCCCTCCACTTT
TRBV5-1	TRBJ2-5	-	-	CASSLAVAGNRETQYF	TGCGCCAGCAGCTTGGCGGTGGCAGGTAATCGGGAGACCCAGTACTTC
TRBV4-1	TRBJ1-5	-	-	CASSQVDMGLTLHQPQHF	TGCGCCAGCAGCCAAGTGGATATGGGACTCACACTACATCAGCCCCAGCATTTT
TRBV4-1	TRBJ2-3	TRBD2	-	CASSQDAGGWADTQYF	TGCGCCAGCAGCCAAGATGCGGGGGGTTGGGCAGATACGCAGTATTTT